Included here is one T cell receptor beta chain sequence, with context. The data derive from a study of Tregs in tolerant kidney transplant recipients. The assay was immunoSEQ multiplex PCR, and TCRdb's table has in-frame clones only and misses some. The top ten hold 0.34% of the sample, which has approximately 60,000 clones, roughly 98% seen once. This CDR3 has 15 amino acids. J was trimmed by 6 bases and V by 3 bases; bases with no gene match: 7. Germline V gives CDR1 SGHKS, CDR2 YYEKEE (reference sequence). The sequencing here drew on Tregs from blood, taken before the transplant. The rearrangement links TRBV5-5 to TRBJ2-4; TRBD2 matches at 9 bases. The sequence was obtained from a human donor who received a combined kidney and bone marrow transplant. As DNA, the CDR3 is TGTGCCAGCAGCTCCCCGGGACTAGCCTTAAACATTCAGTACTTC. This sequence encodes CASSSPGLALNIQYF.